The 25 T cell receptor beta chains below come from one sample, sequenced in a study of siplizumab effects on memory and regulatory T cells. Only in-frame clones appear in the TCRdb table, and some are missing; sequencing was by immunoSEQ multiplex PCR. This table has around 97,000 clones, roughly 94% appearing once. Sequencing was carried out using non-Treg CD4+ T cells sorted from blood. These receptors all stem from a human donor in good health.

The V gene is TRBV11-3, the J gene TRBJ1-2; 7 bases line up with TRBD1. This CDR3 is built from 15 residues. Germline V CDR1 and CDR2: SGHNT, YENEEA. Germline trimming cut 5 bases from V and 0 bases from J; bases unmatched to any gene: 6. The chain's CDR3 is CASSPRDSPNYGYTF. In DNA, the CDR3 is TGTGCCAGCAGCCCCCGGGACAGCCCTAACTATGGCTACACCTTC.

The rearrangement joins TRBV19 to TRBJ1-1; TRBD1 agrees at 10 bases. V lost 10 bases to trimming and J lost 2 bases; unmatched junction nucleotides: 7. The CDR3 has 14 amino acids. CDR1 is LNHDA, CDR2 SQIVND, per germline (reference sequence). CDR3 in DNA: TGTGCCATCCGGGACAGGGGAATCAACACTGAAGCTTTCTTT. Its protein product is CAIRDRGINTEAFF.

This clone was found once. The chain combines TRBV6-5 with TRBJ1-2; a possible D gene is TRBD1 (6 bases). The CDR3 loop spans 11 amino acids. Looked up from germline, CDR1 is MNHEY and CDR2 is SVGAGI. V shed 8 bases and J shed 6 bases, with 10 bases lying between them. CDR3 amino acids: CASLSGDGYTF. DNA for the CDR3: TGTGCCAGCTTATCAGGGGATGGCTACACCTTC.

V is TRBV19 and J is TRBJ2-1; 11 positions match TRBD1. Germline CDR1 and CDR2: LNHDA and SQIVND (reference sequence). Unmatched junction bases numbered 5, after V lost 4 bases and J lost 6 bases. The CDR3 length is 15 residues. The CDR3 DNA is TGTGCCAGTAGTAGTGGGACAGGGGGGGGCAATGAGCAGTTCTTC. Its translation: CASSSGTGGGNEQFF.

This clone is a singleton in its sample. The genes are TRBV10-1 and TRBJ2-3; D is ambiguous. CDR3 length: 12 residues. Trimming left V 5 bases short and J 2 bases short, with 5 bases between. The germline gives CDR1 WNHNN, CDR2 SYGVQD (reference sequence). For the CDR3, the DNA is TGCGCCAGCAGTACTACCACAGATACGCAGTATTTT. Translation: CASSTTTDTQYF.

This clone was detected only once. The DNA for the CDR3 is TGTGCCAGCAGCCCTCGGAGCGGGCGGGGTACAGATACGCAGTATTTT. Encoded protein: CASSPRSGRGTDTQYF. The chain joins TRBV11-1 to TRBJ2-3, with D perhaps matching TRBD2 (6 bases). This CDR3 comprises 16 residues. Per the germline V gene, CDR1 is SGHAT and CDR2 is FQDESV (reference sequence). V lost 5 bases and J 3 bases, leaving 18 bases between the germline ends.

The chain has TRBV5-1 and TRBJ2-3; TRBD1 matches 12 bases. Germline assignment: CDR1 SGHRS and CDR2 YFSETQ. V dropped 3 bases and J dropped 6; count of bases not matched to a gene: 5. The CDR3 has 15 amino acids. CDR3 amino acids: CASSWGTGGRDTQYF. In nucleotides, the CDR3 is TGCGCCAGCAGCTGGGGGACAGGGGGCAGGGATACGCAGTATTTT.

V and J are TRBV18 and TRBJ2-5; D is unresolved. V lost 5 bases to trimming and J lost 8 bases, with 12 bases between them. This CDR3 contains 12 residues. Germline lookup yields CDR1 KGHSH and CDR2 LQKENI. CDR3 protein: CASSGSENTQYF. DNA for the CDR3: TGTGCCAGCTCAGGGTCGGAGAACACCCAGTACTTC.

The genes are TRBV5-1 and TRBJ1-2; D is ambiguous. Deletions cut 2 bases from V and 4 bases from J, with 18 bases between. Germline V CDR1 and CDR2: SGHRS, YFSETQ. This CDR3 spans 16 amino acids. CDR3 region: CASSFGLAVELYGYTF. The CDR3 nucleotides read TGCGCCAGCAGCTTTGGATTAGCCGTGGAACTCTATGGCTACACCTTC.

This rearrangement joins TRBV6-5 to TRBJ2-1; TRBD2 might be the D (5 bases). The CDR3 runs to 16 residues. Germline assignment: CDR1 MNHEY and CDR2 SVGAGI. With 0 bases removed from V and 0 bases from J, the gap between germline ends came to 9 bases. CDR3 bases: TGTGCCAGCAGTTACTCGCGGGCGGGCTCCTACAATGAGCAGTTCTTC. It yields the protein CASSYSRAGSYNEQFF.

The chain has TRBV7-9 and TRBJ2-7; maybe TRBD2 (6 bases). V shed 5 bases and J shed 7 bases, with 24 bases lying between them. From germline, CDR1 is SEHNR and CDR2 FQNEAQ (reference sequence). CDR3 length equals 16 residues. The CDR3 sequence: CASSPHPLANTGEQYF. As DNA, the CDR3 is TGTGCCAGCAGCCCTCACCCCCTAGCGAACACGGGGGAGCAGTACTTC.

The chain combines TRBV19 with TRBJ1-1, with 7 bases aligning to TRBD1. There are 14 residues in the CDR3. With V trimmed by 3 bases and J by 6 bases, 7 bases remained unmatched. From germline, CDR1 is LNHDA and CDR2 SQIVND (reference sequence). The CDR3 nucleotides are TGTGCCAGTAGTATTAGGGGGCAAAGGTCTGAAGCTTTCTTT. This codes for CASSIRGQRSEAFF.

This chain links TRBV10-1 with TRBJ2-7; D possibly corresponds to TRBD2 (5 bases). CDR1 WNHNN and CDR2 SYGVQD come from the germline V gene (reference sequence). This CDR3 spans 12 amino acids. Trimming removed 2 bases at V and 3 bases at J, with 5 bases between. CDR3 nucleotide sequence: TGCGCCAGCAGTGAGAGCGGCTACGAGCAGTACTTC. Residues: CASSESGYEQYF.

V usage is TRBV25-1 and J usage is TRBJ2-5; the match to TRBD2 covers 15 bases. Germline V lookup: CDR1 MGHDK, CDR2 SYGVNS. The CDR3 is made up of 18 amino acids. V lost 6 bases, J lost 4 bases, and 12 bases stayed unmatched. For the CDR3, the DNA is TGTGCCAGCAGCTCCGGACTAGCGGGAGGGTGGATATCAGAGACCCAGTACTTC. It codes for CASSSGLAGGWISETQYF.

This clone appeared a single time. The V and J genes are TRBV6-6 and TRBJ2-1; 13 nucleotides match TRBD2. Trimming cost V 7 bases and J 6 bases; bases outside gene matches: 9. The CDR3 is 16 residues long. Germline assignment: CDR1 MNHNY and CDR2 SVGAGI (reference sequence). CDR3 in amino acids: CASTGTLAGGLNEQFF. The DNA for the CDR3 is TGTGCCAGCACCGGGACACTAGCGGGAGGGCTCAATGAGCAGTTCTTC.

This CDR3 reads CAISPQGAGDEQYF. CDR3 DNA sequence: TGTGCCATCAGTCCACAGGGGGCTGGGGACGAGCAGTACTTC. The chain couples TRBV10-3 to TRBJ2-7, with 9 bases that match TRBD1. Per the germline V gene, CDR1 is ENHRY and CDR2 is SYGVKD. The CDR3 runs to 14 residues. The V gene end was trimmed by 5 bases and the J gene end by 5 bases; junction bases not matched to a gene: 7.

This rearrangement joins TRBV5-4 to TRBJ2-5; the D is unclear. V lost 0 bases and J lost 4, with 7 bases in between. The CDR3 covers 13 residues. Germline lookup yields CDR1 SGHNT and CDR2 YYREEE (reference sequence). The CDR3 coding sequence is TGTGCCAGCAGCTTGGCCGCAATAGAGACCCAGTACTTC. Translating gives CASSLAAIETQYF. The full variable domain, its missing parts supplied by reference TRBV5-4 and TRBJ2-5, is ETGVTQSPTHLIKTRGQQVTLRCSSQSGHNTVSWYQQALGQGPQFIFQYYREEENGRGNFPPRFSGLQFPNYSSELNVNALELDDSALYLCASSLAAIETQYFGPGTRLLVL.

The chain couples TRBV7-9 to TRBJ1-3, with a weak D call TRBD1 (5 bases). V shed 5 bases and J shed 2 bases, with 13 bases lying between them. CDR1 SEHNR and CDR2 FQNEAQ come from the germline V gene (reference sequence). The CDR3 is 15 residues long. CDR3: CASSPSRATGNTIYF. CDR3 coding DNA: TGTGCCAGCAGCCCCTCCAGGGCTACTGGAAACACCATATATTTT.

In nucleotides, the CDR3 is TGTGCCAGCAGTTTAGGCCTAGAACTGTACCAAGAGACCCAGTACTTC. It encodes CASSLGLELYQETQYF. The rearrangement uses TRBV28 and TRBJ2-5; no reliable D call. This CDR3 is 16 amino acids long. V gave up 2 bases and J gave up 0 bases, with 13 bases separating them. From germline, CDR1 is MDHEN and CDR2 SYDVKM.

The chain combines TRBV19 with TRBJ2-5, with 10 bases lining up with TRBD1. Germline CDR1 LNHDA, CDR2 SQIVND (reference sequence). This CDR3 comprises 16 residues. V trimming: 5 bases; J trimming: 5 bases; junction bases outside the gene matches: 11. The chain's CDR3 is CASSLRQGARGETQYF. The DNA of the CDR3 is TGTGCCAGTAGTCTTCGACAGGGGGCCAGGGGGGAGACCCAGTACTTC.

The gene calls are TRBV19 and TRBJ1-5, with D unclear. Looked up from germline, CDR1 is LNHDA and CDR2 is SQIVND (reference sequence). Trimming cost V 3 bases and J 6 bases, with 15 bases left between them. This CDR3 has 15 amino acids. CDR3 DNA: TGTGCCAGTAGTATCGGCAGATGGCAGATTCAGCCCCAGCATTTT. Its translation is CASSIGRWQIQPQHF.

This chain links TRBV18 with TRBJ1-3, with no clear D. CDR3 length: 14 amino acids. Germline CDR1 is KGHSH and CDR2 is LQKENI. V was cut by 2 bases and J by 4 bases, with 9 bases left in between. The CDR3 DNA follows: TGTGCCAGCTCACCAAACTTCCCGGGAAACACCATATATTTT. This sequence encodes CASSPNFPGNTIYF.

The chain uses TRBV20-1 and TRBJ2-3; unclear D gene. The CDR3 is 11 amino acids. Deletions cut 6 bases from V and 2 bases from J, with 6 bases between. The germline CDR1 and CDR2 sequences are DFQATT and SNEGSKA (reference sequence). The CDR3 bases are TGCAGTGCCCGGCTCACAGATACGCAGTATTTT. Amino acids: CSARLTDTQYF.

V usage is TRBV9 and J usage is TRBJ2-3, with D possibly TRBD1 on 5 matching bases. The V and J ends lost 3 bases and 4 bases respectively, with 12 bases between them. Germline V gene data show CDR1 as SGDLS and CDR2 as YYNGEE. This CDR3 is 14 amino acids long. CDR3 nucleotide sequence: TGTGCCAGCAGCGGGCTGTGGGGCTCAGATACGCAGTATTTT. This codes for CASSGLWGSDTQYF.

DNA of the CDR3: TGTGCCAGCAGCTTACGGTTTAGCGGCAGCACAGATACGCAGTATTTT. This codes for CASSLRFSGSTDTQYF. The rearrangement uses TRBV11-3 and TRBJ2-3; maybe TRBD2 (6 bases). The V gene lost 2 bases and the J gene lost 0 bases, with 12 bases spanning the gap. Germline V gene lookup returns CDR1 SGHNT and CDR2 YENEEA. The CDR3 has 16 amino acids. Full variable domain (rest looked up from reference TRBV11-3 and TRBJ2-3): EAGVVQSPRYKIIEKKQPVAFWCNPISGHNTLYWYLQNLGQGPELLIRYENEEAVDDSQLPKDRFSAERLKGVDSTLKIQPAELGDSAVYLCASSLRFSGSTDTQYFGPGTRLTVL.